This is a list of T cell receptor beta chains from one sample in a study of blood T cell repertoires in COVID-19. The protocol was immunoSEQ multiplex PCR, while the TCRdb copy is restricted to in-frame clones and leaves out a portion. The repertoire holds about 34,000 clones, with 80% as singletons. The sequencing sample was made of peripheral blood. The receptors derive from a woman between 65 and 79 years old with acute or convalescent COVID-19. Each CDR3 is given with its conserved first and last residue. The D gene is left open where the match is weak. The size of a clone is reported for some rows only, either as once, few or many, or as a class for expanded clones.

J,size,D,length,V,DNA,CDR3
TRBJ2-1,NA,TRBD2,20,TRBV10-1,TGCGCCAGCTTCCCTCCCATTGTGGCGGGGGGGCCACCAACCTACAATGAGCAGTTCTTC,CASFPPIVAGGPPTYNEQFF
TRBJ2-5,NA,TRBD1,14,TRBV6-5,TGTGCCAGCAGATGGCGGACAGGGGGGGAGACCCAGTACTTC,CASRWRTGGETQYF
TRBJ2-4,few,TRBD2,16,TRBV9,TGTGCCAGCAGCCCCGGGTCGGCGGGAGAGGTAAACATTCAGTACTTC,CASSPGSAGEVNIQYF
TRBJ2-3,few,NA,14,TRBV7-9,TGTGCCAGCAGCTTAGCGCTGTCCGGGGTGTCGCAGTATTTT,CASSLALSGVSQYF
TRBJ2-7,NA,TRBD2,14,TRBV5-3,TGTGCCGCCTTGTGGCGGGGGGGCTTCTACGAGCAGTACTTC,CAALWRGGFYEQYF
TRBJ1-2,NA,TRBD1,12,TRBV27,TGTGCCAGCAGTCCGCCGGGACAGCCCTACACCTTC,CASSPPGQPYTF
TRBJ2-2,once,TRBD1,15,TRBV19,TGTGCCAGTAGTGGACAGGGTCGAGAGACCGGGGAGCTGTTTTTT,CASSGQGRETGELFF
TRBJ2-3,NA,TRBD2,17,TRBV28,TGTGCCAGCAGTTTATTGACGACTAGCGGGAGGGCAGATACGCAGTATTTT,CASSLLTTSGRADTQYF
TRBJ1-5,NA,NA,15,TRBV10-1,TGCGCCAGATGGGTAACAGGGATAAGCAATCAGCCCCAGCATTTT,CARWVTGISNQPQHF
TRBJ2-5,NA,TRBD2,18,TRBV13,TGTGCCAGCAGCTTAGAAGGTTTGGCTAGCGGGCGACGGGGGACCCAGTACTTC,CASSLEGLASGRRGTQYF
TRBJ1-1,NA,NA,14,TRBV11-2,TGTGCCAGCAGCTTCATAAAGGGAGACACTGAAGCTTTCTTT,CASSFIKGDTEAFF
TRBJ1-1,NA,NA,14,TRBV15,TGTGCCACCAGCAGGGTCCTGGGGGAGGCTGAAGCTTTCTTT,CATSRVLGEAEAFF
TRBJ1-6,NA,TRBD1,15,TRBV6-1,TGTGCCAGCAGTGAACAGGGGGTAGGTAATTCACCCCTCCACTTT,CASSEQGVGNSPLHF
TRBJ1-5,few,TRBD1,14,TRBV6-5,TGTGCCAGCAGTCCCACAGGGGGCCGGGAGCCCCAGCATTTT,CASSPTGGREPQHF
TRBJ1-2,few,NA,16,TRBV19,TGTGCCAGTAGTATCATTAGAGGCCTATACGTTGATGGCTACACCTTC,CASSIIRGLYVDGYTF
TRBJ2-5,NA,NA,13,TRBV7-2,TGTGCCAGCAGCTTCGCTAGCGAAGAGACCCAGTACTTC,CASSFASEETQYF
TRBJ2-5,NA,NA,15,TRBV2,TGTGCCAGCAACCTTATAGGCGGTTTCCAAGAGACCCAGTACTTC,CASNLIGGFQETQYF
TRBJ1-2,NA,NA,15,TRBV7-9,TGTGCCAGCAGCTTAGCCGAGGGCCCTGCTGAGGGCTACACCTTC,CASSLAEGPAEGYTF
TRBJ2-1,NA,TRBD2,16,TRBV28,TGTGCCAGCAGGGGACTAGTGGGAGGGCCTAACAATGAGCAGTTCTTC,CASRGLVGGPNNEQFF
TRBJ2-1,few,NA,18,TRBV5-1,TGCGCCAGCAGCCCAAGAGTGACAGCTTCATCCTCCTACAATGAGCAGTTCTTC,CASSPRVTASSSYNEQFF
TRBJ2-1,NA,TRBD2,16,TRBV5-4,TGTGCCAGCAGCCCCCGGAGAGCGGGGGGGAACAATGAGCAGTTCTTC,CASSPRRAGGNNEQFF
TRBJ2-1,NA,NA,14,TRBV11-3,TGTGCCAGCAGCCGGGACTCAACCTACAATGAGCAGTTCTTC,CASSRDSTYNEQFF
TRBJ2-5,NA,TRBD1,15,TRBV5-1,TGCGCCAGCAGCGTGCCCGGGACAGGGGTGGAGACCCAGTACTTC,CASSVPGTGVETQYF
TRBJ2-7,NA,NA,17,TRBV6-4,TGTGCCAGCAGTGACTCGAGTCCAAGCGCTCTTACCTACGAGCAGTACTTC,CASSDSSPSALTYEQYF
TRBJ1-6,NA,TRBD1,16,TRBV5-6,TGTGCCAGCAGCCTTAGGATCGGGACAGGGGATTCACCCCTCCACTTT,CASSLRIGTGDSPLHF
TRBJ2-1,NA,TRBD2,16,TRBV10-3,TGTGCCATCAGTGGGCTAGCGGGGACCTCTTACAATGAGCAGTTCTTC,CAISGLAGTSYNEQFF
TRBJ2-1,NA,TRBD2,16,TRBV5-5,TGTGCCAGCAGCGGTATTAGCGGGAGGGGCAACAATGAGCAGTTCTTC,CASSGISGRGNNEQFF
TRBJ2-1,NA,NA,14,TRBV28,TGTGCCAGCAGTCCCGTCATCACAGTCAATGAGCAGTTCTTC,CASSPVITVNEQFF
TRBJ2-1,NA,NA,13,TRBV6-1,TGTGCCAGCAGTGAACAGCGGTACAATGAGCAGTTCTTC,CASSEQRYNEQFF
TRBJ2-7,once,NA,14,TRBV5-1,TGCGCCAGCACTACGACACCAGGTAACTACGAGCAGTACTTC,CASTTTPGNYEQYF
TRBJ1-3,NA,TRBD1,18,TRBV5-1,TGCGCCAGCAGCGCGTCCGGGACAGGGGTTCCCTCTGGAAACACCATATATTTT,CASSASGTGVPSGNTIYF
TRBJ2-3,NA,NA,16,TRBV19,TGTGCCAGTAGTAGCGGGGTAGCGAGAGATGGAGATACGCAGTATTTT,CASSSGVARDGDTQYF
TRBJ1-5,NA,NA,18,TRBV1,TGCACCAGCAGCCAAGATCCGGGGGGCGCGTTCCCCAATCAGCCCCAGCATTTT,CTSSQDPGGAFPNQPQHF
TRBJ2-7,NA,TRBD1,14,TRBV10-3,TGTGCCATCAGGGCAGGGGGCCAAGCCTACGAGCAGTACTTC,CAIRAGGQAYEQYF
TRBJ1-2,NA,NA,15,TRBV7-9,TGTGCCAGCAGCTCGGGACTGGGAGTTAACTATGGCTACACCTTC,CASSSGLGVNYGYTF
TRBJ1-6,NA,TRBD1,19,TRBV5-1,TGCGCCAGCAGCCTAAGGGGACAGGGGATAAGCTCCTATAATTCACCCCTCCACTTT,CASSLRGQGISSYNSPLHF
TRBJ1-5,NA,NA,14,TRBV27,TGTGCCAGCAGTTTACAGGGGAGCAATCAGCCCCAGCATTTT,CASSLQGSNQPQHF
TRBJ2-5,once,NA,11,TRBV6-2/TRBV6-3,TGTGCCAGCAGTCCAGAAGAGACCCAGTACTTC,CASSPEETQYF
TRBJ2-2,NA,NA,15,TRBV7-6,TGTGCCAGCAGCTTAGGCACCGTCAGATCCGGGGAGCTGTTTTTT,CASSLGTVRSGELFF
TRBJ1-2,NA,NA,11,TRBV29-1,TGCAGCGTTGAAGTGGGGCCTGGCTACACCTTC,CSVEVGPGYTF
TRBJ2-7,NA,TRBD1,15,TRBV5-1,TGCGCCAGCAGCGTGGGACAGGCCCGCTCCTACGAGCAGTACTTC,CASSVGQARSYEQYF
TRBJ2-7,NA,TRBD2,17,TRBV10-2,TGCGCCAGCAGCCCGGGACTAGCGGGAGGCTCCTCCTACGAGCAGTACTTC,CASSPGLAGGSSYEQYF
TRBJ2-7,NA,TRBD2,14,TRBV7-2,TGTGCCAGCAGCTTCGCGGGAGAGGGCTACGAGCAGTACTTC,CASSFAGEGYEQYF
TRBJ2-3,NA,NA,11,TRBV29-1,TGCAGCGTTGACAGGGGTAATACGCAGTATTTT,CSVDRGNTQYF
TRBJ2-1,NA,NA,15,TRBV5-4,TGTGCCAGCAGCCGAAGTCGAGACTCCTACAATGAGCAGTTCTTC,CASSRSRDSYNEQFF
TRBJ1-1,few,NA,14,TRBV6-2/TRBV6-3,TGTGCCAGCAGCCCGGTGGGGGGGGTCACTGAAGCTTTCTTT,CASSPVGGVTEAFF
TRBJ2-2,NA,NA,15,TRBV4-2,TGTGCCAGCAGCCTCCTTGGACAGCCCACCGGGGAGCTGTTTTTT,CASSLLGQPTGELFF
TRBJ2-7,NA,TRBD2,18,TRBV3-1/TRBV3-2,TGTGCCAGCAGCCAAGCCCCGGGACTAGTGCCTACTAAAGTCGAGCAGTACTTC,CASSQAPGLVPTKVEQYF
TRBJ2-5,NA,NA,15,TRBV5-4,TGTGCCAGCAGCTTGAAACACAGATTCCAAGAGACCCAGTACTTC,CASSLKHRFQETQYF
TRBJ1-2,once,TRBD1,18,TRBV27,TGTGCCAGCAGGTTGACCCCGGGACAGGGCGGTTTGGGCTATGGCTACACCTTC,CASRLTPGQGGLGYGYTF
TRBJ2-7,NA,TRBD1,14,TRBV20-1,TGCAGTGCTAGTCGGACAGGGGGCGTTTACGAGCAGTACTTC,CSASRTGGVYEQYF
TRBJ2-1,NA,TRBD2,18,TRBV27,TGTGCCAGCAGTTCCGGGACTAGCGGGGTTAGCTCCTACAATGAGCAGTTCTTC,CASSSGTSGVSSYNEQFF
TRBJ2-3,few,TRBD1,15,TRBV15,TGTGCCACCAGCGCGGGACAGGGGATAACAGATACGCAGTATTTT,CATSAGQGITDTQYF
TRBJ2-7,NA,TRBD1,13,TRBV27,TGTGCCAGCAGCATCCGGGACAGGGGCGAGCAGTACTTC,CASSIRDRGEQYF
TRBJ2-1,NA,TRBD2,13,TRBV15,TGTGCCACCAATCGGGAGGGTTTAAATGAGCAGTTCTTC,CATNREGLNEQFF
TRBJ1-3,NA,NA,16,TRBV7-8,TGTGCCAGCAGCTTAGGGGGCGTAAGCTCTGGAAACACCATATATTTT,CASSLGGVSSGNTIYF
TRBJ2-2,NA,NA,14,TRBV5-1,TGCGCCAGCAGCTTGTCCAGACAGGCCGGGGAGCTGTTTTTT,CASSLSRQAGELFF